A single sample gave rise to the 25 T cell receptor beta chains below, sequenced in a study of PD-1 blockade in classical Hodgkin lymphoma. TCRdb's copy holds only in-frame clones and misses some; the assay was immunoSEQ multiplex PCR. The repertoire consists of 100,000 to 120,000 clones, with over 85% occurring once and the leading ten covering roughly 19%. This sample's time point: cycle 4 day 1 (C4D1), after 5 to 7 weeks of nivolumab. No patient escaped relapse after autologous stem cell transplantation, and brentuximab vedotin exposure varied. The specimen was peripheral blood mononuclear cells (PBMCs), collected before the fourth cycle of nivolumab. The receptors were sampled from a human donor with classical Hodgkin lymphoma.

J is TRBJ2-7 and V is TRBV19; the match to TRBD1 covers 7 bases. From germline, CDR1 is LNHDA and CDR2 SQIVND (reference sequence). This CDR3 comprises 15 residues. V was clipped by 1 base and J by 1 base; unmatched bases: 4. The CDR3 DNA is TGTGCCAGTAGTATAGCCCTGGGACAGTCCTACGAGCAGTACTTC. This encodes CASSIALGQSYEQYF.

V and J are TRBV18 and TRBJ1-4; D uncertain. The CDR3 has 16 amino acids. Germline values: CDR1 KGHSH, CDR2 LQKENI. V lost 3 bases and J lost 4, with 15 bases in between. The CDR3 protein is CASSPLNSRFNEKLFF. Written as DNA, the CDR3 is TGTGCCAGCTCACCTTTGAACAGCCGATTTAATGAAAAACTGTTTTTT.

This rearrangement joins TRBV5-6 to TRBJ2-6, with D possibly being TRBD1 (7 bases). V was cut by 2 bases and J by 11 bases, with 20 bases left in between. There are 16 residues in the CDR3. Germline loops: CDR1 SGHDT, CDR2 YYEEEE. The chain's CDR3 is CASSFLGGGDVDVLTF. CDR3 DNA: TGTGCCAGCAGCTTCCTCGGAGGGGGCGACGTAGACGTCCTGACTTTC.

The J gene is TRBJ1-2, the V gene TRBV4-1, with D uncertain. V lost 0 bases, J lost 4 bases, and 12 bases lay in between. The CDR3 loop spans 15 amino acids. CDR1 and CDR2 from the germline V gene are MGHRA and YSYEKL. CDR3 in amino acids: CASSQDPAEIYGYTF. Written as DNA, the CDR3 is TGCGCCAGCAGCCAAGATCCGGCGGAGATCTATGGCTACACCTTC.

This chain uses TRBV7-6 with TRBJ2-1; TRBD2 matches at 7 bases. Germline trimming cut 2 bases from V and 9 bases from J; bases unmatched to any gene: 10. From germline, CDR1 is SGHVS and CDR2 FNYEAQ. CDR3 length: 15 residues. The CDR3 is CASSLLGEGQGEQFF. CDR3 DNA sequence: TGTGCCAGCAGCTTATTGGGGGAGGGCCAGGGTGAGCAGTTCTTC.

The rearrangement uses TRBV19 and TRBJ2-2, with 7 bases that match TRBD1. Germline V lookup: CDR1 LNHDA, CDR2 SQIVND (reference sequence). After removal of 5 bases from V and 0 bases from J, the junction contained 6 bases not matched to a gene. CDR3 size: 16 residues. CDR3 in amino acids: CASSVRQGSNTGELFF. In DNA, the CDR3 is TGTGCCAGTAGTGTCCGACAGGGTTCGAACACCGGGGAGCTGTTTTTT.

The J gene is TRBJ2-5, the V gene TRBV6-5, with TRBD1 matching 7 bases. Unmatched junction bases numbered 5, after V lost 0 bases and J lost 4 bases. CDR1 and CDR2 (germline): MNHEY, SVGAGI. This CDR3 has 15 residues. The CDR3 bases are TGTGCCAGCAGTTACTCCGGACAGGAGCGAGAGACCCAGTACTTC. Translating it yields CASSYSGQERETQYF.

This rearrangement joins TRBV19 to TRBJ2-1; D ambiguous. V lost 2 bases, J lost 7 bases, and 21 bases lay in between. This CDR3 contains 17 residues. Germline CDR1 and CDR2: LNHDA and SQIVND (reference sequence). CDR3 nucleotide sequence: TGTGCCAGTAGTATAAACTCCCTAGTCCTTCTGGGGAATGAGCAGTTCTTC. The encoded protein is CASSINSLVLLGNEQFF. Complete variable domain (other parts from reference TRBV19 and TRBJ2-1): DGGITQSPKYLFRKEGQNVTLSCEQNLNHDAMYWYRQDPGQGLRLIYYSQIVNDFQKGDIAEGYSVSREKKESFPLTVTSAQKNPTAFYLCASSINSLVLLGNEQFFGPGTRLTVL.

V usage is TRBV18 and J usage is TRBJ2-7; possibly TRBD1 for D (5 bases). V lost 0 bases, J lost 3 bases, and 15 bases lay in between. From germline, CDR1 is KGHSH and CDR2 LQKENI. The CDR3 contains 16 residues. The CDR3 here is CASSPPGRVKGYEQYF. The CDR3 bases are TGTGCCAGCTCACCACCGGGCAGGGTAAAAGGCTACGAGCAGTACTTC.

The genes are TRBV5-6 and TRBJ2-1; D uncertain. V dropped 5 bases and J dropped 5 bases, with 17 bases sitting between them. The CDR3 loop spans 15 amino acids. Per germline, CDR1 SGHDT and CDR2 YYEEEE. CDR3 sequence (DNA): TGTGCCAGCAGATCTGACTGGGCCGGCAACAATGAGCAGTTCTTC. Protein: CASRSDWAGNNEQFF.

The chain joins TRBV27 to TRBJ1-1; tentatively, D is TRBD1 (6 bases). This CDR3 contains 16 residues. CDR1 MNHEY and CDR2 SMNVEV come from the germline V gene (reference sequence). V lost 2 bases, J lost 0 bases, and 13 bases lay in between. DNA of the CDR3: TGTGCCAGCAGTTTACGAGGGGGGAGCATGAACACTGAAGCTTTCTTT. Translating it yields CASSLRGGSMNTEAFF.

This clone showed up just once. This chain joins TRBV30 and TRBJ2-1; maybe TRBD1 (10 bases). This CDR3 has 18 residues. The V gene lost 2 bases and the J gene lost 5 bases, with 25 bases spanning the gap. CDR1 is GTSNPN, CDR2 SVGIG, per germline (reference sequence). The CDR3 spells CAWSRQGAGGRANNEQFF. The CDR3 coding sequence is TGTGCCTGGAGTCGACAGGGGGCCGGCGGGAGGGCCAACAATGAGCAGTTCTTC. Full variable domain (remainder filled in from reference TRBV30 and TRBJ2-1): SQTIHQWPATLVQPVGSPLSLECTVEGTSNPNLYWYRQAAGRGLQLLFYSVGIGQISSEVPQNLSASRPQDRQFILSSKKLLLSDSGFYLCAWSRQGAGGRANNEQFFGPGTRLTVL.

The chain is built from TRBV4-3 and TRBJ2-7; no clear D gene. Trimming removed 0 bases from V and 6 bases from J, with 15 bases in between. The germline gives CDR1 LGHNA, CDR2 YSLEER. CDR3 length equals 15 residues. In DNA form, the CDR3 reads TGCGCCAGCAGCCAAGATCGAGGCAGCTCGTCCGAGCAGTACTTC. This translates into CASSQDRGSSSEQYF.

The table lists this clone with a few counts. The rearrangement joins TRBV25-1 to TRBJ1-5; TRBD1 agrees at 7 bases. Germline values: CDR1 MGHDK, CDR2 SYGVNS. CDR3 length equals 13 residues. The trim removed 3 bases at V and 5 bases at J, leaving 1 base unmatched. The CDR3 sequence: CASSDRGDQPQHF. In DNA, the CDR3 is TGTGCCAGCAGTGACAGGGGGGATCAGCCCCAGCATTTT.

The chain is built from TRBV28 and TRBJ2-1, with 10 bases matching TRBD2. Germline CDR1 reads MDHEN; CDR2 reads SYDVKM. The CDR3 has 14 residues. With 6 bases clipped from V and 8 bases from J, the junction kept 7 bases outside the gene matches. In DNA, the CDR3 is TGTGCCAGCAGGCTAAGCGGGAGGGGTTATGAGCAGTTCTTC. Translating gives CASRLSGRGYEQFF. The whole variable domain, remainder taken from reference TRBV28 and TRBJ2-1, is DVKVTQSSRYLVKRTGEKVFLECVQDMDHENMFWYRQDPGLGLRLIYFSYDVKMKEKGDIPEGYSVSREKKERFSLILESASTNQTSMYLCASRLSGRGYEQFFGPGTRLTVL.

The rearrangement joins TRBV29-1 to TRBJ2-3, with D unresolved. V shed 6 bases and J shed 0 bases, with 19 bases lying between them. Germline lookup yields CDR1 SQVTM and CDR2 ANQGSEA. This CDR3 spans 16 amino acids. The CDR3, as DNA: TGCAGCGTACCTAAGGGAAATGCACTTAGCACAGATACGCAGTATTTT. Its translation is CSVPKGNALSTDTQYF.

The chain links TRBV30 to TRBJ2-1; D unclear. The CDR3 is made up of 12 amino acids. Trimming left V 0 bases short and J 4 bases short, with 4 bases between. CDR1 is GTSNPN, CDR2 SVGIG, per germline (reference sequence). CDR3 nucleotides: TGTGCCTGGAGTGTCAGTTACAATGAGCAGTTCTTC. As protein: CAWSVSYNEQFF.

In this sample, this clone turned up a few times. The chain carries TRBV7-9 and TRBJ2-2; D is possibly TRBD1 (6 bases). Trimming took off 7 bases at V and 4 bases at J, with 19 bases between the two ends. The CDR3 totals 16 residues. CDR1 is SEHNR and CDR2 is FQNEAQ in the germline V gene (reference sequence). The CDR3 DNA reads TGTGCCAGCATCCCTCGCCGGGACACCTCCACCGGGGAGCTGTTTTTT. It translates to CASIPRRDTSTGELFF. Combining the CDR3 with reference TRBV7-9 and TRBJ2-2 gives the whole variable domain DTGVSQNPRHKITKRGQNVTFRCDPISEHNRLYWYRQTLGQGPEFLTYFQNEAQLEKSRLLSDRFSAERPKGSFSTLEIQRTEQGDSAMYLCASIPRRDTSTGELFFGEGSRLTVL.

V gene TRBV19 combines with J gene TRBJ2-2; 8 nucleotides line up with TRBD2. Germline lookup yields CDR1 LNHDA and CDR2 SQIVND (reference sequence). Trimming removed 2 bases from V and 5 bases from J; junction bases left unmatched: 4. CDR3 length: 15 amino acids. CDR3 nucleotide sequence: TGTGCCAGTAGTATACCCCAGCGGGGGACCGGGGAGCTGTTTTTT. Its protein is CASSIPQRGTGELFF.

The V gene is TRBV7-9, the J gene TRBJ1-5; a weak D match, TRBD1 (5 bases). Germline loops: CDR1 SEHNR, CDR2 FQNEAQ (reference sequence). The CDR3 is 14 residues long. Trimming removed 3 bases from V and 4 bases from J, with 10 bases in between. DNA for the CDR3: TGTGCCAGCAGCTTGGTGGGGACGAATCAGCCCCAGCATTTT. Translation: CASSLVGTNQPQHF. Together with reference TRBV7-9 and TRBJ1-5, the CDR3 gives the full variable domain: DTGVSQNPRHKITKRGQNVTFRCDPISEHNRLYWYRQTLGQGPEFLTYFQNEAQLEKSRLLSDRFSAERPKGSFSTLEIQRTEQGDSAMYLCASSLVGTNQPQHFGDGTRLSIL.

A remark on this clone: An end of the junction differs from the germline gene, which may be a read error. The chain recombines TRBV7-7 with TRBJ2-2; D is possibly TRBD2 (6 bases). The CDR3 runs to 14 residues. Germline V CDR1 and CDR2: SSHAT, FNYEAQ (reference sequence). Written as DNA, the CDR3 is TGTGCTAGCAGTAGGGAACCGGGAGAAGGGGAGCTGTTTTTT. This gives the protein CASSREPGEGELFF.

This clone was observed once. The chain couples TRBV7-6 to TRBJ1-1, with 7 positions matching TRBD1. The V gene end was trimmed by 4 bases and the J gene end by 11 bases; junction bases not matched to a gene: 10. CDR1 and CDR2 from the germline V gene are SGHVS and FNYEAQ. The CDR3 runs 13 residues. The CDR3 here is CASSSWDSSRAFF. The CDR3 DNA sequence: TGTGCCAGCAGCTCGTGGGACAGTTCCCGCGCTTTCTTT.

V is TRBV10-2 and J is TRBJ2-1; 8 bases line up with TRBD2. The CDR3 has 14 amino acids. V shed 4 bases, J shed 4 bases, and the junction held 3 bases outside the gene matches. CDR1 and CDR2 from the germline V gene are WSHSY and SAAADI. The CDR3 protein is CASSASGGYNEQFF. The CDR3 DNA reads as TGCGCCAGCAGTGCCAGCGGGGGATACAATGAGCAGTTCTTC.

The rearrangement uses TRBV5-1 and TRBJ2-3, with 12 bases matching TRBD2. The CDR3 totals 16 residues. The ends lost 3 bases at V and 4 bases at J; junction bases unmatched: 6. The germline V gene has CDR1 SGHRS and CDR2 YFSETQ. CDR3 in DNA: TGCGCCAGCAGCTCAACCCTAGCGGGAGGGGCAGATACGCAGTATTTT. This gives the protein CASSSTLAGGADTQYF.

The chain combines TRBV7-9 with TRBJ2-7; 13 nucleotides match TRBD2. Germline V lookup: CDR1 SEHNR, CDR2 FQNEAQ (reference sequence). Germline trimming cut 7 bases from V and 7 bases from J; bases unmatched to any gene: 16. The CDR3 is 17 residues long. This CDR3 is CASNEGLAGARLGEQYF. CDR3 DNA sequence: TGTGCCAGCAACGAAGGACTAGCGGGAGCCCGTCTAGGAGAGCAGTACTTC.